The rows below give T cell receptor beta chains drawn from one sample of a study of T cells in localized non-small cell lung cancer. Repertoires were generated with immunoSEQ multiplex PCR, while TCRdb's copy carries only in-frame clones and drops some. The sample has about 25,000 clones; around nine tenths are singletons. The specimen comprised peripheral blood, sampled before any cancer treatment. The receptors were sampled from a female donor older than 55 with stage I lung adenocarcinoma. The CDR3 runs from the conserved cysteine through the conserved F or W. A D gene is named only where the DNA matches it firmly. A row's size may be missing; if present it is once, few, many or a size class.

TRBD1 - TRBJ1-3 TRBV6-5 CASSRTGAGNTIYF TGTGCCAGCAGTCGGACAGGGGCTGGAAACACCATATATTTT
TRBD1 - TRBJ1-1 TRBV6-6 CASRSAGTGGNTEAFF TGTGCCAGCAGGTCTGCCGGGACAGGGGGCAACACTGAAGCTTTCTTT
- once TRBJ1-1 TRBV18 CASSPEGLDRLEAFF TGTGCCAGCTCACCGGAGGGATTGGACAGACTTGAAGCTTTCTTT
- - TRBJ1-6 TRBV11-3 CASSLYGTNSPLHF TGTGCCAGCAGCTTATACGGGACTAATTCACCCCTCCACTTT
- few TRBJ1-1 TRBV27 CASSLRFYMNTEAFF TGTGCCAGCAGTTTAAGGTTCTACATGAACACTGAAGCTTTCTTT
TRBD1 - TRBJ1-1 TRBV11-3 CASSSGDRDTEAFF TGTGCCAGCAGCTCAGGAGACAGGGACACTGAAGCTTTCTTT
- - TRBJ2-5 TRBV18 CASSLIGDGGETQYF TGTGCCAGCTCATTGATTGGTGATGGGGGTGAGACCCAGTACTTC
- few TRBJ1-3 TRBV18 CASSPPGSSGNTIYF TGTGCCAGCTCACCCCCGGGTTCATCTGGAAACACCATATATTTT
- - TRBJ1-3 TRBV10-1 CASSEGQAFSGNTIYF TGCGCCAGCAGTGAAGGGCAGGCTTTCTCTGGAAACACCATATATTTT
- - TRBJ1-2 TRBV5-4 CASSLAGAQGYGYTF TGTGCCAGCAGCTTGGCGGGGGCCCAGGGCTATGGCTACACCTTC
- - TRBJ1-4 TRBV5-5 CASSLPGANEKLFF TGTGCCAGCAGCTTACCAGGGGCTAATGAAAAACTGTTTTTT
TRBD1 - TRBJ2-7 TRBV5-1 CASSPNRGVAYEQYF TGCGCCAGCAGCCCCAACAGGGGAGTTGCCTACGAGCAGTACTTC
- - TRBJ1-2 TRBV9 CASSVLTGSNYGYTF TGTGCCAGCAGCGTCCTAACAGGGTCCAACTATGGCTACACCTTC
TRBD1 - TRBJ2-2 TRBV19 CASSISGQGGELFF TGTGCCAGTAGTATCTCAGGACAGGGCGGGGAGCTGTTTTTT
- - TRBJ2-5 TRBV5-4 CASSFYSETQYF TGTGCCAGCAGCTTTTACAGTGAGACCCAGTACTTC
TRBD2 - TRBJ2-3 TRBV19 CASSILGLATDTQYF TGTGCCAGTAGTATCTTGGGACTAGCCACAGATACGCAGTATTTT